This TCR beta chain was identified in a study of T cells after yellow fever vaccination. Study outcomes and limitations: It was a small share of clonotypes that appeared in both CD4 and CD8 compartments.

CDR1 is SEHNR and CDR2 is FQNEAQ in the germline V gene (reference sequence). The V end lost 1 base, the J end lost 6 bases, and 10 bases lay between the germline ends. This CDR3 spans 13 amino acids. One entry per CDR3 protein, called by TCRdb with MiXCR from the 5' RACE reads. The sample records just under 600,000 distinct CDR3 sequences, about 13% being singletons. As to this clonotype: Antigen specificity is unknown.

Material: PBMCs, obtained on the day of the yellow fever booster vaccination. This TCR was recovered from a man younger than 40 who received the YFV17D yellow fever vaccine. The rearrangement uses TRBV7-9 and TRBJ2-7; unclear D gene. The CDR3 DNA is TGTGCCAGCAGCTTAGAGTCGAGGTCCGAGCAGTACTTC. This encodes CASSLESRSEQYF.